The T cell receptor (beta chain) described here comes from a study of shared clonotypes between healthy human individuals. Study summary: CD8 memory received one plate per donor, CD8 naive two, CD4 memory three and CD4 naive three.

Each subset's genomic DNA was split evenly across several immunoSEQ plates. In the original analysis: In the immunoSEQ data, sequences were junction-only and lacked quality scores, so filtering differed. The table came from immunoSEQ multiplex PCR; TCRdb's copy has only in-frame clones and leaves some out. V, J and clone size reflect that table, while D and trimming were determined from the DNA. The table records over 850,000 clones, approximately 80% of them present only once. Notes on the study in general: Estimated richness values were generally larger in naive subsets than in memory subsets.

A remark on this clone: What it recognizes is unknown.

This receptor was identified in a man younger than 35 in good health. Some clones in this sample may be carry-over from other donors' samples. Input material: memory CD4+ T cells from PBMCs. Noted subset: CD45RA-negative fraction.

The CDR3 nucleotides are TGTGCCTGGAGTGTACGTTTGCGTGAAAAACTGTTTTTT. This codes for CAWSVRLREKLFF. The chain combines TRBV30 with TRBJ1-4; D remains ambiguous. The CDR3 covers 13 residues. CDR1 and CDR2 from the germline V gene are GTSNPN and SVGIG (reference sequence). V lost 0 bases and J lost 7, with 9 bases in between. Supplemented by reference TRBV30 and TRBJ1-4, the full variable domain reads SQTIHQWPATLVQPVGSPLSLECTVEGTSNPNLYWYRQAAGRGLQLLFYSVGIGQISSEVPQNLSASRPQDRQFILSSKKLLLSDSGFYLCAWSVRLREKLFFGSGTQLSVL.